This TCR beta chain was captured in a study of T cells after yellow fever vaccination. For the study at large: The fractions with low cell numbers were processed using SMART-Seq v4 Ultra Low Input.

Study results and caveats: Repertoires obtained by FACS sorting could include abundant clonotypes that entered as contaminants from the bulk population. Although the secondary response was weaker, it peaked faster, at day 5 versus 15.

UMIs and a universal primer site were added when TCR cDNA was made by 5'RACE template switching. From the 5' RACE reads, TCRdb called clonotypes with MiXCR, one entry per CDR3 protein. This table has 400,000 or so distinct CDR3 sequences, roughly 6.2% appearing once. Germline V lookup: CDR1 MGHDK, CDR2 SYGVNS. The CDR3 length is 16 residues. Losses at the gene ends were 4 bases for V and 2 bases for J; bases not matched to a gene: 5. This clonotype has a count of ten or more. Its antigen is not known. J is TRBJ2-1 and V is TRBV25-1; 10 nucleotides align to TRBD2. The TCR comes from a man aged 30-40 years who received the YFV17D yellow fever vaccine. This specimen consisted of PBMCs, obtained 5 days after the yellow fever booster vaccination. The CDR3 sequence: CASSGLAGDTYNEQFF. CDR3 bases: TGTGCCAGCAGTGGTCTAGCGGGAGACACCTACAATGAGCAGTTCTTC.